These T cell receptor beta chains were read from a single sample in a study of blood T cell repertoires in COVID-19. Profiling relied on immunoSEQ multiplex PCR, and the TCRdb table lists in-frame clones only, not all of them. The sample holds approximately 250,000 clones; 88% are singletons and the top ten take around 0.9%. The sequenced sample was PBMCs or T cells enriched from blood (not recorded which). The receptors here all came from a woman aged 25 to 39 who had recovered from COVID-19. Each CDR3 is given with its conserved first and last residue. The D gene is left open where the match is weak. Size is stated for part of the rows, as once, few or many counts, or as a class when the clone is expanded.

>TRBJ2-1|TRBD2|NA|TRBV3-1/TRBV3-2
CASSLLAGPTSYNEQFF
TGTGCCAGCAGCCTCCTAGCGGGGCCTACCTCCTACAATGAGCAGTTCTTC
>TRBJ1-5|NA|once|TRBV5-6
CASSSTGSQPQHF
TGTGCCAGCAGCTCAACAGGGTCCCAGCCCCAGCATTTT
>TRBJ2-6|NA|NA|TRBV6-2/TRBV6-3
CASSYEGAGGANVLTF
TGTGCCAGCAGTTACGAGGGGGCGGGGGGGGCCAACGTCCTGACTTTC
>TRBJ1-1|TRBD1|once|TRBV11-2
CASSTRRQGSTEAFF
TGTGCCAGCAGCACACGTCGACAGGGTAGCACTGAAGCTTTCTTT
>TRBJ1-2|TRBD1|few|TRBV2
CASRGTGQIYGYTF
TGTGCCAGCAGGGGAACGGGACAGATTTATGGCTACACCTTC
>TRBJ2-1|NA|NA|TRBV18
CASSPPATHNEQFF
TGTGCCAGCTCACCACCCGCTACGCACAATGAGCAGTTCTTC
>TRBJ2-1|NA|once|TRBV30
CASNQGGGNEQFF
TGTGCCTCCAACCAAGGGGGGGGCAATGAGCAGTTCTTC
>TRBJ2-7|NA|NA|TRBV6-5
CASSPRLSGEQYF
TGTGCCAGCAGTCCCCGACTGAGCGGAGAGCAGTACTTC
>TRBJ2-7|NA|NA|TRBV6-5
CASSSRAPSWQYF
TGTGCCAGCAGTAGTAGAGCTCCCTCGTGGCAGTACTTC
>TRBJ1-4|NA|few|TRBV18
CASSPTVLGKEKLFF
TGTGCCAGCTCACCAACGGTCCTCGGGAAGGAAAAACTGTTTTTT
>TRBJ2-7|NA|NA|TRBV6-5
CASGPARRAYEQYF
TGTGCCAGCGGGCCTGCCCGTCGAGCCTACGAGCAGTACTTC
>TRBJ1-2|NA|NA|TRBV9
CASSGPGGNYGYTF
TGTGCCAGCAGCGGGCCCGGAGGGAACTATGGCTACACCTTC
>TRBJ2-5|NA|NA|TRBV18
CASSLLRETQYF
TGTGCCAGCTCGTTACTTCGGGAGACCCAGTACTTC
>TRBJ1-1|NA|NA|TRBV6-6
CASSFGQTRGRGEAFF
TGTGCCAGCAGTTTTGGACAGACCAGGGGACGGGGTGAAGCTTTCTTT
>TRBJ1-1|NA|NA|TRBV6-2/TRBV6-3
CASSTRIQGSQMNTEAFF
TGTGCCAGCAGCACCCGTATCCAGGGGAGTCAGATGAACACTGAAGCTTTCTTT
>TRBJ1-2|NA|NA|TRBV10-3
CAISDLAGYTF
TGTGCCATCAGTGATTTAGCTGGCTACACCTTC
>TRBJ1-4|NA|NA|TRBV9
CASSFSGEGEKLFF
TGTGCCAGCAGTTTTTCCGGAGAGGGTGAAAAACTGTTTTTT
>TRBJ2-3|TRBD1|NA|TRBV7-3
CASSLDRGDTQYF
TGTGCCAGCAGCCTTGACAGGGGAGATACGCAGTATTTT
>TRBJ1-1|NA|NA|TRBV28
CASSLAGNTEAFF
TGTGCCAGCAGTTTGGCGGGGAACACTGAAGCTTTCTTT
>TRBJ1-2|TRBD1|NA|TRBV28
CASSPGQGYPYGYTF
TGTGCCAGCAGCCCAGGACAGGGGTATCCATATGGCTACACCTTC
>TRBJ2-3|TRBD2|once|TRBV7-6
CASSRLAGAADTQYF
TGTGCCAGCAGCCGACTAGCGGGAGCGGCAGATACGCAGTATTTT
>TRBJ2-1|NA|NA|TRBV7-2
CASSLVGGGYNEQFF
TGTGCCAGCAGCTTGGTTGGGGGCGGCTACAATGAGCAGTTCTTC
>TRBJ1-2|TRBD1|NA|TRBV11-3
CASSPGGGDVYGYTF
TGTGCCAGCAGCCCAGGGGGCGGAGATGTTTATGGCTACACCTTC
>TRBJ2-3|TRBD2|NA|TRBV7-9
CASSLRSSGGAVTNTQYF
TGTGCCAGCAGCTTAAGGTCTAGCGGGGGGGCCGTGACGAATACGCAGTATTTT
>TRBJ2-1|NA|NA|TRBV18
CASSPPKYNEQFF
TGTGCCAGCTCACCACCTAAATACAATGAGCAGTTCTTC
>TRBJ1-2|TRBD1|NA|TRBV5-6
CASSWRTRDRGYDGYTF
TGTGCCAGCAGCTGGCGAACCCGGGACAGGGGATATGATGGCTACACCTTC
>TRBJ2-3|TRBD2|NA|TRBV7-2
CASSAWVVASGRGTDTQYF
TGTGCCAGCAGCGCCTGGGTGGTCGCTAGCGGGAGGGGAACAGATACGCAGTATTTT
>TRBJ1-5|TRBD1|NA|TRBV19
CASSRGQGGFNQPQHF
TGTGCCAGTAGTAGAGGACAGGGCGGGTTCAATCAGCCCCAGCATTTT
>TRBJ1-6|NA|NA|TRBV19
CASSAKSSYNSPLHF
TGTGCCAGTAGTGCAAAGAGCTCCTATAATTCACCCCTCCACTTT
>TRBJ2-3|TRBD1|NA|TRBV7-2
CASSLGSDRGLEVTDTQYF
TGTGCCAGCAGCTTAGGATCGGACAGGGGGCTTGAGGTCACAGATACGCAGTATTTT
>TRBJ2-7|TRBD2|NA|TRBV28
CASSVRTGRGEQYF
TGTGCCAGCAGTGTGCGTACCGGGAGGGGCGAGCAGTACTTC
>TRBJ1-1|NA|NA|TRBV5-6
CASSLGQRNTEAFF
TGTGCCAGCAGCTTGGGACAGAGGAACACTGAAGCTTTCTTT
>TRBJ1-5|NA|few|TRBV2
CASSEDGGLSNQPQHF
TGTGCCAGCAGTGAAGACGGGGGTTTAAGCAATCAGCCCCAGCATTTT
>TRBJ2-2|TRBD1|NA|TRBV7-7
CAGRQGPNTGELFF
TGTGCTGGGCGACAGGGACCAAACACCGGGGAGCTGTTTTTT
>TRBJ2-7|TRBD2|few|TRBV10-1
CASSLQSQRGDYEQYF
TGCGCCAGCAGTCTTCAATCGCAGCGGGGTGACTACGAGCAGTACTTC